This entry concerns a single TCR beta chain. Its antigen remains unknown. This record comes from a study of metastatic and nonmetastatic thyroid tumors. Study-level background: Repertoires were compared across blood and tumor or nodule tissue from malignant and benign thyroid patients.

The CDR3 runs 15 residues. Germline V CDR1 and CDR2: DFQATT, SNEGSKA (reference sequence). J lost 6 bases, V lost 5 bases, and 9 bases had no gene match. Thyroid surgery had not been preceded by any treatment in any patient. Study findings and constraints: Reported TCR beta diversity, measured in blood and tumor, was significantly higher for malignant thyroid tumors than for benign nodules.

Methods used by the authors: The study's classifier, a distant-metastasis tool for papillary thyroid cancer, was built using CDR3 differences across clinicopathological groups. TCRdb re-clonotyped the PCR reads through MiXCR. The V and J calls, along with clone size, are taken from TCRdb and not from the paper's own processing. The table has approximately 14,000 clones, 25% to 35% seen once; the top ten hold approximately 52%. The source is a male donor with papillary thyroid cancer or a benign thyroid nodule (not recorded which). Some clones in this sample may be carry-over from other donors' samples. The sample taken for sequencing was tumor tissue. This chain joins TRBV20-1 and TRBJ2-7; 14 positions agree with TRBD2. In DNA form, the CDR3 reads TGCAGTGCTCGCAGCGGGACTAGCGGGAGAGGCGAGCAGTACTTC. Protein sequence: CSARSGTSGRGEQYF.